The 3 T cell receptor beta chains given below trace back to one sample, sequenced in a study of cytomegalovirus exposure and HLA in healthy donors. Primers for the PCR totalled 60 Vbeta and 13 Jbeta. Libraries were prepared by immunoSEQ multiplex PCR; TCRdb keeps only in-frame clonotypes and omits some of them. The data contain approximately 140,000 clones, roughly three quarters of them singletons. The material sequenced was PBMCs. All receptors come from a woman younger than 30 in good health and CMV-seronegative.

This chain connects TRBV7-9 to TRBJ2-7; 11 bases are a match to TRBD2. CDR3 size: 14 residues. In germline, CDR1 is SEHNR, CDR2 FQNEAQ (reference sequence). The V segment lost 3 bases and the J segment 5 bases; nucleotides outside the gene matches: 3. CDR3 in amino acids: CASSFLAGGNEQYF. In DNA, the CDR3 is TGTGCCAGCAGCTTCCTAGCGGGAGGTAACGAGCAGTACTTC.

J is TRBJ2-1 and V is TRBV30, with 9 bases identical to TRBD2. This CDR3 spans 17 amino acids. In germline, CDR1 is GTSNPN, CDR2 SVGIG (reference sequence). V dropped 1 base and J dropped 0; count of bases not matched to a gene: 7. The CDR3 bases are TGTGCCTGGAGTGGGGGTCGCGGGAGGGCCTCCTACAATGAGCAGTTCTTC. It encodes CAWSGGRGRASYNEQFF.

The chain carries TRBV2 and TRBJ2-1, with D perhaps matching TRBD1 (6 bases). Trimming left V 6 bases short and J 5 bases short, with 14 bases between. There are 14 residues in the CDR3. From germline, CDR1 is SNHLY and CDR2 FYNNEI. CDR3 DNA sequence: TGTGCCAGCAGGCCAGGGGTACCAAACAATGAGCAGTTCTTC. Protein product: CASRPGVPNNEQFF.